This passage covers 19 T cell receptor beta chains from one sample sequenced in a study of cytomegalovirus exposure and HLA in healthy donors. PCR used 60 Vbeta primers and 13 Jbeta primers. TCRdb keeps only in-frame clones here, not all; method: immunoSEQ multiplex PCR. The profile covers about 190,000 clones, with around 67% appearing a single time and around 3.3% taken by the ten largest. The material sequenced was PBMCs. These receptors all stem from a young woman in good health and CMV-seropositive.

The chain uses TRBV19 and TRBJ1-2; no clear D gene. Germline CDR1 is LNHDA and CDR2 is SQIVND (reference sequence). The CDR3 runs to 13 residues. With 7 bases removed from V and 5 bases from J, the gap between germline ends came to 14 bases. The CDR3 nucleotides read TGTGCCAGTATCGATCTATACCGGTATGGCTACACCTTC. Amino acid sequence: CASIDLYRYGYTF.

The chain links TRBV7-9 to TRBJ2-7; 7 bases line up with TRBD2. This CDR3 has 15 residues. The germline V gene has CDR1 SEHNR and CDR2 FQNEAQ (reference sequence). With V trimmed by 5 bases and J by 0 bases, 7 bases remained unmatched. The CDR3, as DNA: TGTGCCAGCAGCGGCGGGGACTACAGCTCCTACGAGCAGTACTTC. Its translation: CASSGGDYSSYEQYF.

Points on this clone: Distinct nucleotide sequences in the sample also encode this CDR3. The chain is built from TRBV18 and TRBJ1-2; no clear D. Germline lookup yields CDR1 KGHSH and CDR2 LQKENI. Trimming cost V 3 bases and J 8 bases, with 13 bases left between them. The CDR3 runs 13 residues. CDR3 amino acids: CASSPGREGGYTF. Here the CDR3 DNA reads TGTGCCAGCTCACCTGGAAGGGAGGGAGGCTACACCTTC. Full variable domain (remainder filled in from reference TRBV18 and TRBJ1-2): NAGVMQNPRHLVRRRGQEARLRCSPMKGHSHVYWYRQLPEEGLKFMVYLQKENIIDESGMPKERFSAEFPKEGPSILRIQQVVRGDSAAYFCASSPGREGGYTFGSGTRLTVV.

This clone came up once. The chain combines TRBV28 with TRBJ2-1, with D unresolved. V lost 7 bases and J 10 bases, leaving 11 bases between the germline ends. The CDR3 spans 11 residues. CDR1 MDHEN and CDR2 SYDVKM come from the germline V gene. The CDR3 is CASMVRVEQFF. The CDR3 nucleotides read TGTGCCAGCATGGTGAGAGTGGAGCAGTTCTTC.

J is TRBJ1-1 and V is TRBV27, with D hard to call. Germline lookup yields CDR1 MNHEY and CDR2 SMNVEV (reference sequence). V was trimmed by 6 bases and J by 4 bases, leaving 12 bases between them. The CDR3 runs to 13 residues. In DNA form, the CDR3 reads TGTGCCAGCAGCCCCGTAGTTGGCACTGAAGCTTTCTTT. This gives the protein CASSPVVGTEAFF.

The gene calls are TRBV4-1 and TRBJ2-7; TRBD2 matches 11 bases. The V gene end was trimmed by 4 bases and the J gene end by 1 base; junction bases not matched to a gene: 0. Germline V gene data show CDR1 as MGHRA and CDR2 as YSYEKL. This CDR3 region has 14 residues. The CDR3 DNA reads as TGCGCCAGCAGCCGGACTAGCGGGTCCTACGAGCAGTACTTC. Amino acid sequence: CASSRTSGSYEQYF.

This clone was observed a handful of times. The chain recombines TRBV6-5 with TRBJ2-7, with D maybe TRBD2 (6 bases). Germline V gene lookup returns CDR1 MNHEY and CDR2 SVGAGI. This CDR3 is built from 13 residues. V dropped 6 bases and J dropped 6 bases, with 15 bases sitting between them. CDR3 DNA: TGTGCCAGCAGCCTTACGGGAGTTGGCGAGCAGTACTTC. Protein sequence: CASSLTGVGEQYF.

The chain uses TRBV5-1 and TRBJ1-3; 11 bases map to TRBD1. The J segment lost 0 bases and the V segment lost 6 bases, leaving 2 bases of the junction unmatched. The CDR3 is 15 residues long. Germline loops: CDR1 SGHRS, CDR2 YFSETQ. CDR3 amino acids: CASKDRGLSGNTIYF. CDR3 DNA: TGCGCCAGCAAGGACAGGGGGCTCTCTGGAAACACCATATATTTT.

This clone appeared a few times. The V gene is TRBV6-5, the J gene TRBJ2-1, with TRBD2 matching over 8 bases. The CDR3 is 11 residues long. The ends lost 10 bases at V and 9 bases at J; junction bases unmatched: 5. Germline values: CDR1 MNHEY, CDR2 SVGAGI. The CDR3 here is CATSGRSEQFF. Written as DNA, the CDR3 is TGTGCCACGAGCGGGAGAAGTGAGCAGTTCTTC.

The J gene is TRBJ2-1, the V gene TRBV7-9; D may be TRBD1 (6 bases). The CDR3 has 10 residues. Trimming left V 11 bases short and J 5 bases short, with 7 bases between. Looked up from germline, CDR1 is SEHNR and CDR2 is FQNEAQ (reference sequence). CDR3 in DNA: TGTGCCCCAGGGGACAATGAGCAGTTCTTC. Encoded protein: CAPGDNEQFF.

The chain recombines TRBV6-5 with TRBJ2-5, with D possibly matching TRBD1 (5 bases). Judging by the DNA end, TRBJ2-7 fits better; the J call may be wrong. This CDR3 has 13 residues. Germline CDR1 is MNHEY and CDR2 is SVGAGI. The chain's CDR3 is CASSYGQGTEQYF. The CDR3 region has the DNA TGTGCCAGCAGTTACGGTCAGGGTACCGAGCAGTACTTC.

This sequence joins TRBV27 and TRBJ2-2; the match to TRBD2 covers 10 bases. CDR3 length equals 17 residues. The germline CDR1 and CDR2 sequences are MNHEY and SMNVEV (reference sequence). V lost 5 bases and J lost 1; bases outside the gene matches: 7. This CDR3 reads CASSSPSGSMNTGELFF. As DNA, the CDR3 is TGTGCCAGCAGTAGTCCTAGCGGGAGTATGAACACCGGGGAGCTGTTTTTT.

This clone was seen more than once but under ten times. The rearrangement links TRBV6-1 to TRBJ2-2; 10 positions match TRBD1. Germline CDR1 MNHNS, CDR2 SASEGT. The CDR3 is 15 amino acids. The V and J ends lost 5 bases and 4 bases, in that order; junction bases with no gene match: 4. The CDR3 DNA is TGTGCCAGCAGTATGGGACAGGGGTTCACCGGGGAGCTGTTTTTT. Encoded protein: CASSMGQGFTGELFF.

J is TRBJ2-5 and V is TRBV5-4, with D unclear. The germline V gene has CDR1 SGHNT and CDR2 YYREEE (reference sequence). V dropped 0 bases and J dropped 8 bases, with 11 bases sitting between them. The CDR3 length is 13 residues. The DNA of the CDR3 is TGTGCCAGCAGCTTGGCCCAAGAGAGAACCCAGTACTTC. It translates to CASSLAQERTQYF.

In its sample, this clone was seen a few times. The chain is built from TRBV5-5 and TRBJ2-7; possible D gene TRBD1, 6 bases. The ends were cut back, 4 bases at V and 5 bases at J, with 13 bases in the middle. Germline V CDR1 and CDR2: SGHKS, YYEKEE (reference sequence). CDR3 size: 13 residues. CDR3 sequence: CASSRTVGNEQYF. The CDR3 DNA is TGTGCCAGCAGCAGGACAGTGGGTAACGAGCAGTACTTC.

J is TRBJ1-5 and V is TRBV19; D gene uncertain. Trimming shortened V by 4 bases and J by 1 base, and 8 bases separated the two germline ends. From germline, CDR1 is LNHDA and CDR2 SQIVND (reference sequence). This CDR3 spans 14 amino acids. The CDR3 region is CASSSGRSNQPQHF. The CDR3, as DNA: TGTGCCAGTAGTAGCGGGCGGAGCAATCAGCCCCAGCATTTT.

The chain has TRBV28 and TRBJ1-2; TRBD1 matches 8 bases. J gave up 4 bases and V 3 bases, and 4 bases lay outside the gene matches. The CDR3 sequence is 14 residues long. Germline assignment: CDR1 MDHEN and CDR2 SYDVKM. The CDR3, as DNA: TGTGCCAGCAGTTTCCTAACAGGGGGCTATGGCTACACCTTC. Protein: CASSFLTGGYGYTF.

The chain combines TRBV28 with TRBJ2-2; D unresolved. CDR1 is MDHEN, CDR2 SYDVKM, per germline. The CDR3 is 12 amino acids. Trimming took 5 bases from V and 8 from J, leaving 9 bases between them. In nucleotides, the CDR3 is TGTGCCAGCAGTCTAGATAGAGGGGAGCTGTTTTTT. Translation gives CASSLDRGELFF. The entire variable domain, with the rest obtained from reference TRBV28 and TRBJ2-2, is as follows: DVKVTQSSRYLVKRTGEKVFLECVQDMDHENMFWYRQDPGLGLRLIYFSYDVKMKEKGDIPEGYSVSREKKERFSLILESASTNQTSMYLCASSLDRGELFFGEGSRLTVL.

The chain combines TRBV6-1 with TRBJ1-4; no firm D call. Looked up from germline, CDR1 is MNHNS and CDR2 is SASEGT. Trimming removed 6 bases from V and 7 bases from J, with 12 bases in between. This CDR3 contains 13 residues. The CDR3: CASRAGMGEKLFF. The CDR3 nucleotides read TGTGCCAGCAGGGCGGGGATGGGTGAAAAACTGTTTTTT.